The 6 T cell receptor beta chains listed next were all sequenced from one sample in a study of blood T cell repertoires in COVID-19. Method: immunoSEQ multiplex PCR; TCRdb's copy keeps in-frame clones and lacks some. The sample lists about 240,000 clones; more than 85% were seen once. The sequencing input was peripheral blood. The receptors stem from a woman in her forties or fifties with COVID-19, enrolled during active disease.

The CDR3 sequence: CAIRGQGTEAFF. The DNA of the CDR3 is TGTGCCATAAGGGGGCAGGGTACTGAAGCTTTCTTT. The V call is TRBV19, the J call TRBJ1-1, with TRBD1 identical over 7 bases. From germline, CDR1 is LNHDA and CDR2 SQIVND (reference sequence). CDR3 length: 12 amino acids. V was pared by 10 bases and J by 5 bases, with 7 bases of the junction left unmatched.

The chain employs TRBV7-3 and TRBJ1-1; D call uncertain. Deletions cut 4 bases from V and 5 bases from J, with 8 bases between. The CDR3 is 12 residues long. Germline V lookup: CDR1 SGHTA, CDR2 FQGTGA. CDR3 sequence reads: CASSSPGTEAFF. The CDR3 DNA is TGTGCCAGCAGCTCCCCGGGGACTGAAGCTTTCTTT.

The chain carries TRBV7-8 and TRBJ2-6; the D gene is possibly TRBD2 (7 bases). The V end lost 1 base, the J end lost 4 bases, and 11 bases lay between the germline ends. CDR1 is SGHVS and CDR2 is FQNEAQ in the germline V gene. This CDR3 is built from 16 residues. The CDR3 sequence is CASSLVAGAGANVLTF. The CDR3 DNA sequence: TGTGCCAGCAGCTTAGTTGCGGGGGCCGGGGCCAACGTCCTGACTTTC.

The rearrangement joins TRBV3-1 (or the pseudogene TRBV3-2) to TRBJ2-2; 8 nucleotides agree with TRBD1. CDR1 LGHDT and CDR2 YNNKEL come from the germline V gene (reference sequence). Trimming removed 4 bases from V and 4 bases from J; junction bases left unmatched: 8. The CDR3 runs 16 residues. CDR3 residues: CASSPGQGWFTGELFF. The CDR3 coding sequence is TGTGCCAGCAGCCCCGGACAGGGTTGGTTCACCGGGGAGCTGTTTTTT.

This clone was seen just once. The genes are TRBV24-1 and TRBJ2-1; a weak D match, TRBD2 (6 bases). V gave up 12 bases and J gave up 5 bases, with 22 bases separating them. Germline V gene data show CDR1 as KGHDR and CDR2 as SFDVKD. The CDR3 extends over 15 amino acids. The CDR3 protein is CALEEGLYNNNEQFF. CDR3 bases: TGTGCCCTAGAGGAGGGGCTCTATAACAACAATGAGCAGTTCTTC.

The chain uses TRBV14 and TRBJ1-2; 10 bases are a match to TRBD1. The V gene end was trimmed by 8 bases and the J gene end by 6 bases; junction bases not matched to a gene: 9. The CDR3 runs to 14 residues. The germline V gene encodes CDR1 SGHDN and CDR2 FVKESK. CDR3 sequence (DNA): TGTGCCAGCCTACCACCGGGACAGGGGAATGGCTACACCTTC. It is translated as CASLPPGQGNGYTF.